These 18 T cell receptor beta chains originate from one sample sequenced in a study of T cells in Graves' hyperthyroidism and ophthalmopathy. The CDR3 regions of TCR beta were amplified from RNA transcripts. The HTBI set primed first-round TCR CDR3 RT-PCR. TCRdb ran MiXCR on the multiplex PCR reads and lists one entry per CDR3 protein. The sample holds hundreds of thousands of distinct CDR3 sequences, nearly 45% seen once. The specimen was peripheral blood or thyroid tissue (not recorded which). These receptors came from an adult man with Graves' disease, either hyperthyroidism or ophthalmopathy (not recorded which).

This clonotype has a count of ten or more. This chain uses TRBV10-2 with TRBJ1-5; no definite D call. CDR1 and CDR2 from the germline V gene are WSHSY and SAAADI. V was clipped by 2 bases and J by 1 base, with 9 bases between them. The CDR3 spans 15 residues. The CDR3 loop is CASSEEGGSNQPQHF. CDR3 DNA: TGCGCCAGCAGTGAGGAGGGAGGAAGCAATCAGCCCCAGCATTTT.

The rearrangement uses TRBV25-1 and TRBJ1-1; tentative D call: TRBD1 (6 bases). There are 18 residues in the CDR3. V lost 2 bases, J lost 1 base, and 20 bases lay in between. CDR1 and CDR2 from the germline V gene are MGHDK and SYGVNS. Here the CDR3 DNA reads TGTGCCAGCAGTGAAGGGCTAACAGGGAGGGGTCGGAACACTGAAGCTTTCTTT. This sequence encodes CASSEGLTGRGRNTEAFF.

The rearrangement joins TRBV7-9 to TRBJ1-1; D is uncertain. The CDR3 sequence is 13 residues long. Trimming pared 5 bases from V and 8 bases from J, leaving 15 bases between. Germline CDR1 reads SEHNR; CDR2 reads FQNEAQ (reference sequence). CDR3 protein: CASSQRLKREAFF. CDR3 DNA sequence: TGTGCCAGCAGCCAGAGACTAAAACGGGAAGCTTTCTTT.

The chain recombines TRBV19 with TRBJ1-5; TRBD1 might be the D (5 bases). V lost 4 bases, J lost 0 bases, and 13 bases lay in between. CDR3 length: 16 residues. CDR1 and CDR2 from the germline V gene are LNHDA and SQIVND (reference sequence). The CDR3 DNA reads as TGTGCCAGTAGTACCGGGGCAGGCTATAGCAATCAGCCCCAGCATTTT. Translating it yields CASSTGAGYSNQPQHF.

This clonotype has a count of ten or more. This chain uses TRBV7-9 with TRBJ1-1; D gene unclear. Trimming took off 2 bases at V and 11 bases at J, with 12 bases between the two ends. This CDR3 has 12 amino acids. Germline loops: CDR1 SEHNR, CDR2 FQNEAQ (reference sequence). Here the CDR3 reads CASSLSRTFAFF. In DNA form, the CDR3 reads TGTGCCAGCAGCTTATCCCGGACCTTTGCTTTCTTT. Full variable domain (missing parts from reference TRBV7-9 and TRBJ1-1): DTGVSQNPRHKITKRGQNVTFRCDPISEHNRLYWYRQTLGQGPEFLTYFQNEAQLEKSRLLSDRFSAERPKGSFSTLEIQRTEQGDSAMYLCASSLSRTFAFFGQGTRLTVV.

This clonotype was recorded only once. CDR3 in DNA: TGTGCCAGCAGCTTAGCGACAGGGGAGGCTTCACCCCTCCACTTT. It translates to CASSLATGEASPLHF. The chain links TRBV7-8 to TRBJ1-6; 8 bases map to TRBD1. Per germline, CDR1 SGHVS and CDR2 FQNEAQ. The CDR3 extends over 15 amino acids. J lost 9 bases, V lost 0 bases, and 4 bases had no gene match.

The rearrangement links TRBV2 to TRBJ2-7; maybe TRBD1 (5 bases). V lost 6 bases to trimming and J lost 5 bases, with 20 bases between them. Germline V gene sequence: CDR1 SNHLY, CDR2 FYNNEI. The length of the CDR3 is 15 residues. The CDR3 reads CASREAIGRVDEQYF. The CDR3 bases are TGTGCCAGCAGAGAGGCTATCGGCAGGGTGGACGAGCAGTACTTC.

This chain links TRBV6-5 with TRBJ2-7; 7 bases are a match to TRBD1. Trimming removed 5 bases from V and 1 base from J; junction bases left unmatched: 8. The CDR3 is 15 residues long. Germline V gene sequence: CDR1 MNHEY, CDR2 SVGAGI. CDR3 sequence (DNA): TGTGCCAGCAGTCCAGGTCGGGACAGTTCCTACGAGCAGTACTTC. Translating it yields CASSPGRDSSYEQYF.

This clonotype was observed many times. The chain has TRBV20-1 and TRBJ2-7, with D uncertain. CDR1 and CDR2 (germline): DFQATT, SNEGSKA (reference sequence). V gave up 3 bases and J gave up 2 bases, with 8 bases separating them. This CDR3 is built from 12 residues. The CDR3 DNA reads as TGCAGTGCTAGCGAGGATGCCTACGAGCAGTACTTC. Protein product: CSASEDAYEQYF.

The V call is TRBV6-1, the J call TRBJ1-1; 10 bases line up with TRBD1. V shed 6 bases, J shed 1 base, and the junction held 14 bases outside the gene matches. The CDR3 contains 18 residues. CDR1 is MNHNS and CDR2 is SASEGT in the germline V gene. The CDR3 nucleotides are TGTGCCAGCAGATCACGAGCCCCGGGACAGGGGAAGAACACTGAAGCTTTCTTT. Translated, it gives CASRSRAPGQGKNTEAFF.

This clonotype was detected many times. CDR3 sequence (DNA): TGTGCCAGCAGCTTGATGGGTTCTGGAAACACCATATATTTT. Translation: CASSLMGSGNTIYF. The genes are TRBV7-9 and TRBJ1-3; D not resolved. Germline V gene sequence: CDR1 SEHNR, CDR2 FQNEAQ (reference sequence). The CDR3 is 14 amino acids. Trimming removed 3 bases from V and 1 base from J, with 7 bases in between.

A note on this clonotype: Given the absence of the conserved phenylalanine or tryptophan at the CDR3 end, a read error is likely. The DNA is left out, because the CDR3 cannot be placed on it with certainty; the CDR3 is given as TCRdb lists it. CDR3 sequence reads: CATSRTSKDEQTL. The genes are TRBV15 and TRBJ2-1; TRBD2, as called in the table, went unchecked against the DNA. From its first to its last residue, the CDR3 has 13 amino acids. Per germline, CDR1 LNHNV and CDR2 YYDKDF (reference sequence).

The V call is TRBV5-1, the J call TRBJ1-2; 8 bases match TRBD1. J gave up 7 bases and V 7 bases, and 12 bases lay outside the gene matches. The CDR3 totals 14 residues. Germline V CDR1 and CDR2: SGHRS, YFSETQ. CDR3 sequence (DNA): TGCGCCAGCCGGATCGGACAGGGAAGCGGTGGCTACACCTTC. Translated, it gives CASRIGQGSGGYTF.

In its sample, this clonotype was seen many times. The chain employs TRBV10-1 and TRBJ1-6, with D tentatively TRBD1 (6 bases). V dropped 3 bases and J dropped 7 bases, with 7 bases sitting between them. The CDR3 extends over 13 amino acids. Germline CDR1 reads WNHNN; CDR2 reads SYGVQD (reference sequence). The CDR3 loop is CASSDDRNSPLHF. In DNA form, the CDR3 reads TGCGCCAGCAGTGATGACAGGAATTCACCCCTCCACTTT.

The J gene is TRBJ2-5, the V gene TRBV20-1; 9 nucleotides align to TRBD1. Trimming at V came to 5 bases and at J to 4 bases, leaving 8 bases not matched to a gene. The CDR3 has 14 amino acids. Germline values: CDR1 DFQATT, CDR2 SNEGSKA (reference sequence). The CDR3 DNA sequence: TGCAGTGCTTTTCAACAGGGGGCCCGAGAGACCCAGTACTTC. Its translation: CSAFQQGARETQYF.

This clonotype was seen more than once but under ten times. The chain joins TRBV7-8 to TRBJ2-7, with D possibly being TRBD2 (6 bases). Trimming took 7 bases from V and 0 from J, leaving 13 bases between them. The CDR3 length is 14 residues. The germline gives CDR1 SGHVS, CDR2 FQNEAQ. As DNA, the CDR3 is TGTGCCAGCACCACCGACGGGAGCTCCTACGAGCAGTACTTC. Translating it yields CASTTDGSSYEQYF.

CDR3 in amino acids: CASSATGRGQQETQYF. The CDR3 DNA sequence: TGTGCCAGCAGCGCGACGGGGCGGGGACAGCAAGAGACCCAGTACTTC. The rearrangement joins TRBV9 to TRBJ2-5; tentative D call: TRBD1 (7 bases). V gave up 3 bases and J gave up 2 bases, with 17 bases separating them. Germline lookup yields CDR1 SGDLS and CDR2 YYNGEE. This CDR3 comprises 16 residues.

The rearrangement links TRBV7-2 to TRBJ1-4; TRBD1 aligns across 7 bases. V was clipped by 5 bases and J by 7 bases; unmatched bases: 7. The germline V gene has CDR1 SGHTA and CDR2 FQGNSA. There are 14 residues in the CDR3. The CDR3 DNA reads as TGTGCCAGCAGCGAACAGGGGCGGCTTGAAAAACTGTTTTTT. It translates to CASSEQGRLEKLFF.